Below, one TCR beta chain is given with its context. The antigen is undetermined. In the naive CD8 group, cells lacked CD45RO and were positively selected for CCR7, so terminally differentiated effector memory CD45RA+ cells were left out. The data are from a study of shared clonotypes between healthy human individuals. Study results and limitations: Among four donors, roughly 5% of naive CD4 clonotypes were found in common.

The data were produced by immunoSEQ multiplex PCR, yet TCRdb's version contains in-frame clones alone and is incomplete. The sample lists around 1.9 million clones; around 93% were seen once. Sequenced: naive CD8+ T cells from PBMCs. This sequence originates from a man younger than 35 in good health. Some clones in this sample may be carry-over from other donors' samples.

CDR3 amino acids: CASSFSAGEASWEQYF. The CDR3 region has the DNA TGTGCCAGCAGCTTTTCGGCGGGGGAGGCCTCTTGGGAGCAGTACTTC. The gene calls are TRBV5-5 and TRBJ2-7; 7 nucleotides match TRBD2. The CDR3 covers 16 residues. J lost 7 bases, V lost 2 bases, and 15 bases had no gene match. The germline CDR1 and CDR2 sequences are SGHKS and YYEKEE (reference sequence).